The 20 T cell receptor beta chains presented below share a single source sample, sequenced in a study of cytomegalovirus exposure and HLA in healthy donors (dated by TCRdb to the late 2010s). Library method: the immunoSEQ multiplex PCR assay. For the multiplex PCR, a mixture combining 60 forward primers for TCR Vbeta segments and 13 reverse primers for TCR Jbeta segments was used. In TCRdb, the immuneACCESS table is reduced to in-frame sequences with V and J assigned. These tables do not hold every clone; where another copy was compared, an unresolved V gene accounts for under half, and the others remain unexplained. The sample contains around 70,000 clones, about 81% of them found a single time. The ten largest clones take up 9.5% to 15% of the sample. The specimen was PBMCs. The origin of the receptors is a man aged 65 to 85 in good health and CMV-seronegative.

The chain recombines TRBV14 with TRBJ2-2, with 8 bases matching TRBD1. Germline CDR1 and CDR2: SGHDN and FVKESK. V dropped 2 bases and J dropped 4; count of bases not matched to a gene: 0. This CDR3 region has 14 residues. The CDR3 region has the DNA TGTGCCAGCAGCCAAACAGGGGGCACCGGGGAGCTGTTTTTT. Its translation is CASSQTGGTGELFF.

This clone was seen a single time. The CDR3 region is CASSYGTGKNTGELFF. In nucleotides, the CDR3 is TGTGCCAGCAGCTACGGGACAGGGAAGAACACCGGGGAGCTGTTTTTT. The rearrangement uses TRBV7-9 and TRBJ2-2, with 9 positions matching TRBD1. J lost 1 base, V lost 4 bases, and 4 bases had no gene match. Germline V lookup: CDR1 SEHNR, CDR2 FQNEAQ (reference sequence). The CDR3 runs to 16 residues.

The rearrangement links TRBV7-8 to TRBJ2-7, with D possibly matching TRBD1 (6 bases). Germline lookup yields CDR1 SGHVS and CDR2 FQNEAQ. V was trimmed by 5 bases and J by 5 bases, leaving 22 bases between them. CDR3 length equals 16 residues. The CDR3 loop reads CASSTLGMGAANEQYF. CDR3 coding DNA: TGTGCCAGCAGCACCCTAGGTATGGGGGCGGCGAACGAGCAGTACTTC.

This clone was observed a few times. This chain joins TRBV6-1 and TRBJ1-1, with 9 nucleotides matching TRBD1. V shed 9 bases and J 0 bases; nucleotides not matched to a gene: 2. The CDR3 length is 13 residues. CDR1 and CDR2 from the germline V gene are MNHNS and SASEGT. The CDR3, as DNA: TGTGCCAGTGGACAGGGGATGAACACTGAAGCTTTCTTT. Its protein is CASGQGMNTEAFF.

This clone was found a few times. This chain's CDR3 is CASSPRGGELFF. The CDR3 coding sequence is TGTGCCAGCAGCCCTCGCGGGGGCGAACTGTTTTTT. The chain has TRBV6-1 and TRBJ1-4, with D possibly TRBD1 on 6 matching bases. The V gene lost 6 bases and the J gene lost 12 bases, with 14 bases spanning the gap. The CDR3 is made up of 12 amino acids. The germline CDR1 and CDR2 sequences are MNHNS and SASEGT.

The V and J genes are TRBV6-5 and TRBJ2-7, with TRBD1 matching over 8 bases. CDR1 MNHEY and CDR2 SVGAGI come from the germline V gene. The J segment lost 7 bases and the V segment lost 2 bases, leaving 4 bases of the junction unmatched. CDR3 length: 13 amino acids. The CDR3 protein is CASSYTRTGEQYF. DNA for the CDR3: TGTGCCAGCAGTTACACCAGGACAGGGGAGCAGTACTTC.

The V gene is TRBV7-6, the J gene TRBJ1-1; D not certain. Trimming cost V 5 bases and J 6 bases, with 22 bases left between them. The CDR3 loop spans 16 amino acids. Germline V gene data show CDR1 as SGHVS and CDR2 as FNYEAQ. CDR3 nucleotides: TGTGCCAGCAGCCCGGGTCGGGGATCGCAGGACGCTGAAGCTTTCTTT. This gives the protein CASSPGRGSQDAEAFF.

This clone was seen a few times. The rearrangement joins TRBV6-5 to TRBJ1-1, with 7 bases aligning to TRBD1. CDR3 length equals 14 residues. V shed 4 bases and J 4 bases; nucleotides not matched to a gene: 6. Germline V CDR1 and CDR2: MNHEY, SVGAGI. The CDR3 reads CASSLQGWGTEAFF. DNA of the CDR3: TGTGCCAGCAGTTTACAGGGGTGGGGCACTGAAGCTTTCTTT.

The chain combines TRBV25-1 with TRBJ1-2; TRBD1 is a possible D gene (5 bases). The CDR3 runs 15 residues. V dropped 5 bases and J dropped 1 base, with 14 bases sitting between them. CDR1 is MGHDK and CDR2 is SYGVNS in the germline V gene. The CDR3 sequence is CASSPLGGVNYGYTF. The DNA for the CDR3 is TGTGCCAGCAGTCCCCTCGGAGGGGTTAACTATGGCTACACCTTC.

This clone was seen more than once but under ten times. The chain is built from TRBV9 and TRBJ2-3; 7 bases agree with TRBD2. The germline CDR1 and CDR2 sequences are SGDLS and YYNGEE. V lost 0 bases to trimming and J lost 6 bases; unmatched junction nucleotides: 4. The CDR3 consists of 14 residues. CDR3 bases: TGTGCCAGCAGCGTAGCTGCGGGAGTGGATACGCAGTATTTT. This gives the protein CASSVAAGVDTQYF.

V and J are TRBV10-3 and TRBJ2-7, with 11 bases fitting TRBD2. The CDR3 length is 12 residues. With V trimmed by 10 bases and J by 6 bases, 5 bases remained unmatched. The V gene's germline CDR1 is ENHRY and CDR2 SYGVKD. The CDR3 loop reads CATRLAGSEQYF. CDR3 bases: TGTGCCACAAGACTAGCGGGGAGCGAGCAGTACTTC.

This chain links TRBV5-5 with TRBJ1-2; D may be TRBD1 (5 bases). Germline V CDR1 and CDR2: SGHKS, YYEKEE (reference sequence). CDR3 length equals 15 residues. Trimming took 4 bases from V and 4 from J, leaving 17 bases between them. The CDR3 here is CASSEGMGGPYGYTF. In DNA, the CDR3 is TGTGCCAGCAGCGAAGGCATGGGGGGACCCTATGGCTACACCTTC.

In the case of this clone: Other DNA variants within this sample encode the same CDR3. The CDR3 here is CASSLPGVDEQFF. The CDR3 bases are TGCGCCAGCAGCTTGCCCGGGGTTGATGAGCAGTTCTTC. The V call is TRBV5-1, the J call TRBJ2-1; D perhaps matches TRBD2 (5 bases). Trimming pared 1 base from V and 8 bases from J, leaving 10 bases between. Germline V CDR1 and CDR2: SGHRS, YFSETQ. The CDR3 is 13 residues long.

In this sample, this clone turned up once. This chain links TRBV19 with TRBJ2-7, with D perhaps TRBD2 (5 bases). Between the trimmed V and J ends, which lost 4 bases and 2 bases, there was a span of 15 bases. This CDR3 comprises 15 residues. CDR1 and CDR2 (germline): LNHDA, SQIVND (reference sequence). CDR3 DNA: TGTGCCAGTAGTAATTTGCCCGGGATTGCCTACGAGCAGTACTTC. It is translated as CASSNLPGIAYEQYF.

The chain combines TRBV15 with TRBJ2-1; 11 bases fit TRBD2. The ends lost 3 bases at V and 5 bases at J; junction bases unmatched: 15. Per germline, CDR1 LNHNV and CDR2 YYDKDF (reference sequence). This CDR3 has 19 residues. CDR3 in DNA: TGTGCCACCAGCAGGGGTAGCGGGAGGGCCGGGGAAGACGACAATGAGCAGTTCTTC. This translates into CATSRGSGRAGEDDNEQFF.

The genes are TRBV7-9 and TRBJ2-2, with TRBD1 matching over 7 bases. CDR3 size: 12 residues. Per the germline V gene, CDR1 is SEHNR and CDR2 is FQNEAQ (reference sequence). The CDR3 spells CIDRANTGELFF. CDR3 nucleotides: TGTATAGACAGGGCGAACACCGGGGAGCTGTTTTTT.

The V call is TRBV6-5, the J call TRBJ1-3, with D uncertain. CDR1 and CDR2 from the germline V gene are MNHEY and SVGAGI. Trimming left V 8 bases short and J 0 bases short, with 8 bases between. The length of the CDR3 is 13 residues. For the CDR3, the DNA is TGTGCCAGCTGTTTCAGCTCTGGAAACACCATATATTTT. Translation gives CASCFSSGNTIYF.

The rearrangement uses TRBV7-9 and TRBJ2-2; 7 bases line up with TRBD1. V gave up 0 bases and J gave up 6 bases; unmatched junction bases: 1. Germline CDR1 and CDR2: SEHNR and FQNEAQ (reference sequence). CDR3 length equals 14 residues. The CDR3: CASSLAGTAGELFF. DNA of the CDR3: TGTGCCAGCAGCTTAGCGGGGACAGCCGGGGAGCTGTTTTTT. Variable domain in full (rest from reference TRBV7-9 and TRBJ2-2): DTGVSQNPRHKITKRGQNVTFRCDPISEHNRLYWYRQTLGQGPEFLTYFQNEAQLEKSRLLSDRFSAERPKGSFSTLEIQRTEQGDSAMYLCASSLAGTAGELFFGEGSRLTVL.

This clone was seen only a few times. The chain links TRBV30 to TRBJ2-1, with TRBD1 as a possible D gene (5 bases). The germline V gene encodes CDR1 GTSNPN and CDR2 SVGIG (reference sequence). The V and J ends lost 0 bases and 6 bases respectively, with 9 bases between them. This CDR3 has 13 amino acids. CDR3 bases: TGTGCCTGGAGTGTACAGGCCATCAATGAGCAGTTCTTC. It is translated as CAWSVQAINEQFF.

This chain joins TRBV9 and TRBJ2-1; a weak D match, TRBD2 (5 bases). The ends were cut back, 3 bases at V and 1 base at J, with 11 bases in the middle. CDR3 length: 15 amino acids. Germline V gene data show CDR1 as SGDLS and CDR2 as YYNGEE. CDR3 nucleotides: TGTGCCAGCAGCGATACTAGTAAATCCTACAATGAGCAGTTCTTC. Translation: CASSDTSKSYNEQFF.